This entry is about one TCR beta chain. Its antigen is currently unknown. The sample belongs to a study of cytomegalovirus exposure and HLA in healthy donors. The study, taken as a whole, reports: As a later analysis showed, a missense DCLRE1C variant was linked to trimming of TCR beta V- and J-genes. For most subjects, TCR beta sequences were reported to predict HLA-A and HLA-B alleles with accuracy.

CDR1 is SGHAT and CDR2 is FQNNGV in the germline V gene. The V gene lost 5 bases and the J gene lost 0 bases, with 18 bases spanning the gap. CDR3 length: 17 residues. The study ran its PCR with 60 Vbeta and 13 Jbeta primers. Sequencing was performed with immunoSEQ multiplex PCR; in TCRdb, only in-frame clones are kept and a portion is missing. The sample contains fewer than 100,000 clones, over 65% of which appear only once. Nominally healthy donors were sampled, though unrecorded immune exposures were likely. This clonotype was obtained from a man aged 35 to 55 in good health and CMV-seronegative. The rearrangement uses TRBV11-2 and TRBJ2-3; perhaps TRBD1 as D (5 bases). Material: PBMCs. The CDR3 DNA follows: TGTGCCAGCAGCATCTCCCGAGGACACCCGAGCACAGATACGCAGTATTTT. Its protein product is CASSISRGHPSTDTQYF.